This TCR beta chain originates from a study of blood T cell repertoires in COVID-19. About the research overall: Acute-phase and convalescent COVID-19 samples originated in the United States, Italy and Spain. Sources were T cells, B-cell-depleted T cells, or PBMCs; the material itself was cDNA or gDNA.

The CDR3 runs 15 residues. V lost 6 bases and J lost 6, with 15 bases in between. Germline CDR1 MDHEN, CDR2 SYDVKM. Per the original data handling: The assay estimated nucleated cells by amplifying reference gene primers. Sequencing used immunoSEQ multiplex PCR; TCRdb keeps in-frame clones, though not all of them. V and J calls and clone size are given by that table; D and trimming were obtained from the DNA. This table has roughly 92,000 clones, approximately 87% appearing once. Sequencing input: peripheral blood. The V gene is TRBV28, the J gene TRBJ1-6; TRBD1 is a possible D gene (6 bases). The TCR was taken from a human donor with acute or convalescent COVID-19. The donor label of this sample is uncertain. The CDR3 sequence is CASRLTQGGNSPLHF. Written as DNA, the CDR3 is TGTGCCAGCAGACTAACCCAAGGGGGTAATTCACCCCTCCACTTT.